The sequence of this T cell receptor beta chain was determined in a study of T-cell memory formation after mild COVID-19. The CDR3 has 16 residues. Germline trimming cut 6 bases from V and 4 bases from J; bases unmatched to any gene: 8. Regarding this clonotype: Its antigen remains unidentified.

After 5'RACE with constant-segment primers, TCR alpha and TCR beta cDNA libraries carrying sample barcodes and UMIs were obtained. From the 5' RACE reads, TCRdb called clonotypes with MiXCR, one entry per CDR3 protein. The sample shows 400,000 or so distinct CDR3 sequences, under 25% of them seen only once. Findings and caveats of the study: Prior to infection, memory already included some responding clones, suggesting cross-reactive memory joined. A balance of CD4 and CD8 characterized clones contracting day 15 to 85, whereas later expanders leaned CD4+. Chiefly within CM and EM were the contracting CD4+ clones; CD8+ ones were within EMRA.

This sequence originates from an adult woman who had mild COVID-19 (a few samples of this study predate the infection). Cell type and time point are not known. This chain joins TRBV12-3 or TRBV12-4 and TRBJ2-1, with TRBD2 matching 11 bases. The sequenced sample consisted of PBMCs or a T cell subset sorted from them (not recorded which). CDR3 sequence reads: CASRHLAGGNYNEQFF. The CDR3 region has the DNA TGTGCCAGCAGACATCTAGCGGGGGGTAATTACAATGAGCAGTTCTTC.